This TCR beta chain was captured by sequencing in a study of shared clonotypes between healthy human individuals. Across the whole study: Donor ages ranged 18 to 49 years: a couple of women, a few men.

Worth noting for this clone: The antigen is undetermined.

Every donor was a Caucasian adult from Nashville, Tennessee. Sequenced by immunoSEQ multiplex PCR; TCRdb stores in-frame clones only, minus some. The table has roughly 520,000 clones, 95% to 97% seen once. Study-wide points: An anticipated effect of sequencing depth on clonotype sharing among donors was recognized.

Material for sequencing was naive CD4+ T cells sorted from blood. Subset defined: CD45RA+ positively selected. The sequence was obtained from a woman aged 30 to 39 in good health.

CDR3 loop: CASRGQTEAFF. For the CDR3, the DNA is TGTGCCAGCAGGGGACAAACTGAAGCTTTCTTT. V gene TRBV25-1 combines with J gene TRBJ1-1, with D possibly being TRBD1 (6 bases). This CDR3 has 11 residues. Germline CDR1 reads MGHDK; CDR2 reads SYGVNS. Deletions cut 6 bases from V and 5 bases from J, with 7 bases between.